The T cell receptor (beta chain) under discussion was sequenced for a study of shared clonotypes between healthy human individuals. The wider study: Donors were a couple of women and a few men aged 18 to 49. Study conclusions and caveats: An effect of sequencing depth on clonotype sharing among donors was expected.

The table came from immunoSEQ multiplex PCR; TCRdb's copy has only in-frame clones and leaves some out. This table holds around 500,000 clones, roughly four fifths found once. From germline, CDR1 is MNHEY and CDR2 SMNVEV (reference sequence). Trimming pared 5 bases from V and 5 bases from J, leaving 10 bases between. The CDR3 has 13 residues. The table lists this clone with a few counts. Its antigen is still unknown. Recent vaccinations or acute infections were absent in the healthy HIV-negative adult donors. The receptor's source is a middle-aged woman in good health. Some clones in this sample may be carry-over from other donors' samples. This rearrangement joins TRBV27 to TRBJ2-1; TRBD1 is a possible D gene (6 bases). The sequencing input was PBMCs. The CDR3 protein is CASSTHRDNEQFF. The CDR3 coding sequence is TGTGCCAGCAGTACCCACAGGGACAATGAGCAGTTCTTC.